Listed below are T cell receptor beta chains from one sample, sequenced in a study of T cells in Graves' hyperthyroidism and ophthalmopathy. In TCRdb, the multiplex PCR reads were re-called with MiXCR into one record per CDR3 protein. Of over 650,000 distinct CDR3 sequences detected, about a sixth appear once; the ten largest clones hold around 8.1%. Sequencing input: blood. These receptors all stem from a man younger than 35 with Graves' hyperthyroidism. Both conserved end residues are part of each CDR3. The D gene is left open where the match is weak. Clone size, where shown, is once, few, many, or a class for clones that have expanded.

j_call: TRBJ1-2; clone_size: few; d_call: TRBD1; v_call: TRBV2; cdr3_nt: TGTGCCAGAGGACAGGGGGCGGGCTATGGCTACACCTTC; cdr3_aa: CARGQGAGYGYTF
j_call: TRBJ2-5; clone_size: many; d_call: .; v_call: TRBV20-1; cdr3_nt: TGCAGTGCTAACTTTCGGAGAAGGGGGGAGACCCAGTACTTC; cdr3_aa: CSANFRRRGETQYF
j_call: TRBJ2-2; clone_size: .; d_call: TRBD2; v_call: TRBV7-9; cdr3_nt: TGTGCCAGCAGCCAAAGCGGGAGGGACACCGGGGAGCTGTTTTTT; cdr3_aa: CASSQSGRDTGELFF
j_call: TRBJ2-2; clone_size: .; d_call: TRBD2; v_call: TRBV27; cdr3_nt: TGTGCCATCGGTAGCGGGAGCACCGGGGAGCTGTTTTTT; cdr3_aa: CAIGSGSTGELFF
j_call: TRBJ2-1; clone_size: many; d_call: TRBD1; v_call: TRBV7-2; cdr3_nt: TGTGCCAGCAGCTTGGACAGGAGCTCCTACAATGAGCAGTTCTTC; cdr3_aa: CASSLDRSSYNEQFF
j_call: TRBJ2-4; clone_size: few; d_call: .; v_call: TRBV30; cdr3_nt: TGTGCCTCTAGGCCGGCCGGGGAGGCCAAAAACATTCAGTACTTC; cdr3_aa: CASRPAGEAKNIQYF
j_call: TRBJ2-5; clone_size: few; d_call: TRBD2; v_call: TRBV2; cdr3_nt: TGTGCCAGCATATCGGGACTAGCGCGGGGGCAAGAGACCCAGTACTTC; cdr3_aa: CASISGLARGQETQYF
j_call: TRBJ2-5; clone_size: many; d_call: TRBD2; v_call: TRBV20-1; cdr3_nt: TGCAGTGCTAGAGGACTAGCGGGAAAAGAGACCCAGTACTTC; cdr3_aa: CSARGLAGKETQYF
j_call: TRBJ2-1; clone_size: many; d_call: .; v_call: TRBV28; cdr3_nt: TGTGCCAGCACCACGGGAGATACCTACAATGAGCAGTTCTTC; cdr3_aa: CASTTGDTYNEQFF
j_call: TRBJ2-5; clone_size: many; d_call: TRBD2; v_call: TRBV2; cdr3_nt: TGTGCCAGCAGTGAGGGGCCCCTAGCGGGAGAGCAAGAGACCCAGTACTTC; cdr3_aa: CASSEGPLAGEQETQYF
j_call: TRBJ1-1; clone_size: many; d_call: .; v_call: TRBV30; cdr3_nt: .; cdr3_aa: CAWGRGTSFF
j_call: TRBJ1-1; clone_size: few; d_call: .; v_call: TRBV6-1; cdr3_nt: TGTGCCAGCAGCGAAATGTGGAGGGGGACTGAAGCTTTCTTT; cdr3_aa: CASSEMWRGTEAFF
j_call: TRBJ2-3; clone_size: .; d_call: .; v_call: TRBV7-8; cdr3_nt: TGTGCCAGCAGCAAACCCGGGATAGGGGCCCATTCGGGTACGCAGTATTTT; cdr3_aa: CASSKPGIGAHSGTQYF
j_call: TRBJ1-1; clone_size: few; d_call: .; v_call: TRBV6-1; cdr3_nt: TGTGCCAGCGGCGACAGCCAGACGGCGAACACTGAAGCTTTCTTT; cdr3_aa: CASGDSQTANTEAFF
j_call: TRBJ1-2; clone_size: few; d_call: .; v_call: TRBV28; cdr3_nt: TGTGCCAGCACAACCGAGATGCGTAGCTACACCTTC; cdr3_aa: CASTTEMRSYTF
j_call: TRBJ1-4; clone_size: .; d_call: .; v_call: TRBV9; cdr3_nt: TGTGCCAGCAGCCCAGAACCTGGGGCTAATGAAAAACTGTTTTTT; cdr3_aa: CASSPEPGANEKLFF
j_call: TRBJ2-1; clone_size: .; d_call: .; v_call: TRBV10-3; cdr3_nt: TGTGCCATCAGTGAGTCTACGGACAGCTATAGGAATGAGCAGTTCTTC; cdr3_aa: CAISESTDSYRNEQFF
j_call: TRBJ1-2; clone_size: many; d_call: .; v_call: TRBV24-1; cdr3_nt: TGTGCCACCAGTGACCAGGGGAGAAACTATGGCTACACCTTC; cdr3_aa: CATSDQGRNYGYTF
j_call: TRBJ2-2; clone_size: .; d_call: .; v_call: TRBV19; cdr3_nt: TGTGCCAGTAGGAGACTAACGAACACCGGGGAGCTGTTTTTT; cdr3_aa: CASRRLTNTGELFF
j_call: TRBJ2-5; clone_size: .; d_call: .; v_call: TRBV12-3/TRBV12-4; cdr3_nt: TGTGCCAGCAGGCCAGGGGAACCAAGTGAGACCCAATACTTC; cdr3_aa: CASRPGEPSETQYF
j_call: TRBJ2-3; clone_size: .; d_call: TRBD1; v_call: TRBV5-1; cdr3_nt: TGCGCCAACAGCAACCGACAGGGGGCGGGCGCAGATACGCAGTATTTT; cdr3_aa: CANSNRQGAGADTQYF
j_call: TRBJ1-5; clone_size: .; d_call: .; v_call: TRBV20-1; cdr3_nt: TGCAGTGCTAGAGATCCCCGAGAATGGGAAAATCAGCCCCAGCATTTT; cdr3_aa: CSARDPREWENQPQHF
j_call: TRBJ2-7; clone_size: many; d_call: TRBD2; v_call: TRBV2; cdr3_nt: TGTGCCAGCAGTGGGGTAGCGGGAGGGAGCTCCTACGAGCAGTACTTC; cdr3_aa: CASSGVAGGSSYEQYF
j_call: TRBJ1-6; clone_size: .; d_call: .; v_call: TRBV7-8; cdr3_nt: TGTGCCAGCGGGAGGGAGGATTCACCCCTCCACTTT; cdr3_aa: CASGREDSPLHF